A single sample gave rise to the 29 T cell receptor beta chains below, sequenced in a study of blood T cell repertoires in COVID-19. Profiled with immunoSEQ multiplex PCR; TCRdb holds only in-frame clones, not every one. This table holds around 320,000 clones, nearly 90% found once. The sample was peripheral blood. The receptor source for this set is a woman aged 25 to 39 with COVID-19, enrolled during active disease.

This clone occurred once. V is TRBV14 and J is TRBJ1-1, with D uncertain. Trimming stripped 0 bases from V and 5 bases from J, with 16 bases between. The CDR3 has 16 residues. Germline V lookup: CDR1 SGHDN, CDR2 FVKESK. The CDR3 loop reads CASSQDRRGWRTEAFF. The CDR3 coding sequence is TGTGCCAGCAGCCAAGATCGGCGGGGATGGAGGACTGAAGCTTTCTTT. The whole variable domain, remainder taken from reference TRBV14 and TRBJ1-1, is EAGVTQFPSHSVIEKGQTVTLRCDPISGHDNLYWYRRVMGKEIKFLLHFVKESKQDESGMPNNRFLAERTGGTYSTLKVQPAELEDSGVYFCASSQDRRGWRTEAFFGQGTRLTVV.

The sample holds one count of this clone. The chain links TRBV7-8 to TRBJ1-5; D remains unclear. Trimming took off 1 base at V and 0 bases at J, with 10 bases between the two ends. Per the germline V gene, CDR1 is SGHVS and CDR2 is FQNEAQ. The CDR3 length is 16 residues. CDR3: CASSLGGFVSNQPQHF. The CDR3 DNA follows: TGTGCCAGCAGCTTAGGAGGGTTTGTTAGCAATCAGCCCCAGCATTTT.

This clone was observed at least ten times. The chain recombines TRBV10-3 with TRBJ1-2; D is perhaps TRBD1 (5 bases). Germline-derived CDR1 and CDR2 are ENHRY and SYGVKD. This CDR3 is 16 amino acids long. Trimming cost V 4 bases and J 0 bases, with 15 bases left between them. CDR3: CAISGDRGMTNYGYTF. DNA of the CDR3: TGTGCCATCAGTGGGGATAGGGGAATGACTAACTATGGCTACACCTTC.

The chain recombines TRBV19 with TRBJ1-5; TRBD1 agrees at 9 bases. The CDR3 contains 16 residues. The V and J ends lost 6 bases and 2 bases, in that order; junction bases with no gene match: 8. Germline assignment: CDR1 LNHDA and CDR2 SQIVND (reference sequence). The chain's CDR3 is CASSLRGDRGNQPQHF. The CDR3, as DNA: TGTGCCAGTAGCTTACGGGGGGACAGGGGCAATCAGCCCCAGCATTTT.

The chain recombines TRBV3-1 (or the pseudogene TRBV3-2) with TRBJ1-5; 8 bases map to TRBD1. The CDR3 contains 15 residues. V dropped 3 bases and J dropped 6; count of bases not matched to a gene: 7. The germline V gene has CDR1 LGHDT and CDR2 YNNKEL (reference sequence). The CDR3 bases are TGTGCCAGCAGCCAGCTCAGGGGGCACGGTCAGCCCCAGCATTTT. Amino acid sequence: CASSQLRGHGQPQHF.

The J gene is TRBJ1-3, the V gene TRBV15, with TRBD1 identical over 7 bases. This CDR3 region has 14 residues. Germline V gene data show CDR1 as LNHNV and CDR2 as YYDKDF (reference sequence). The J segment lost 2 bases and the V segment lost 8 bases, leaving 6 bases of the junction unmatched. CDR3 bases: TGTGCCACCTCCGCAGGGGGTACTGGAAACACCATATATTTT. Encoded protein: CATSAGGTGNTIYF.

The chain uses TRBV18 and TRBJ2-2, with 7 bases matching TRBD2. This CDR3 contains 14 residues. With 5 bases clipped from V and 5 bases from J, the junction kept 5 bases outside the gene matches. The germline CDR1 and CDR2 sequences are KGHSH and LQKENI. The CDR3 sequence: CASSKRDLTGELFF. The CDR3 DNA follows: TGTGCCAGCTCAAAGCGGGACCTTACCGGGGAGCTGTTTTTT.

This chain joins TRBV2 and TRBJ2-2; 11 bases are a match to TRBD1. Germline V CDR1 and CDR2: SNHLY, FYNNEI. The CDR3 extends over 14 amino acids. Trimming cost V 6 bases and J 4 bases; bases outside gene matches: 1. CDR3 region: CASRGTGGTGELFF. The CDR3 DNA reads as TGTGCCAGCAGAGGGACAGGGGGCACCGGGGAGCTGTTTTTT.

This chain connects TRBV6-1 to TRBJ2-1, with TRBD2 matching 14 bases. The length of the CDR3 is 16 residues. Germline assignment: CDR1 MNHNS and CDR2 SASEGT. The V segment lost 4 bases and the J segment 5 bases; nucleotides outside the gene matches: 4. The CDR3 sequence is CASSGLAGGLNNEQFF. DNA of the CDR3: TGTGCCAGCAGTGGACTAGCGGGGGGGCTTAACAATGAGCAGTTCTTC.

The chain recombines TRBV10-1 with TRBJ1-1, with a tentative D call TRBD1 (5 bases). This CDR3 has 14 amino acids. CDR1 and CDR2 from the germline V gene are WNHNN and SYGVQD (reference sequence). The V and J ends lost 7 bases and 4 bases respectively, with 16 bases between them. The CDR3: CASTETTGGTEAFF. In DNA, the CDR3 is TGCGCCAGCACGGAGACTACGGGGGGCACTGAAGCTTTCTTT.

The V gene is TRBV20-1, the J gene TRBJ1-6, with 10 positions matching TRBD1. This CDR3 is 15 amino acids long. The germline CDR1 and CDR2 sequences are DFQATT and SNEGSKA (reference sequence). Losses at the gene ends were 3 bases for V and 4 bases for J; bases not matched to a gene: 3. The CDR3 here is CSASRDRGYNSPLHF. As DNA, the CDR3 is TGCAGTGCTAGTCGGGACAGGGGTTATAATTCACCCCTCCACTTT.

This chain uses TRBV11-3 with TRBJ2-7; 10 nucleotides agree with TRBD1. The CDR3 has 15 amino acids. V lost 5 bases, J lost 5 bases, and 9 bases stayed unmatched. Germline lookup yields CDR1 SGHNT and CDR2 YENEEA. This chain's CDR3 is CASSPDRGRGHEQYF. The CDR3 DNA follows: TGTGCCAGCAGCCCAGACAGGGGGCGAGGCCACGAGCAGTACTTC.

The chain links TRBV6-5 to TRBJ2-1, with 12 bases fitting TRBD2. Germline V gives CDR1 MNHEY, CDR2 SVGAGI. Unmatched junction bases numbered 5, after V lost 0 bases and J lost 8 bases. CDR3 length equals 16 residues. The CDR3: CASSYSPTSGGHEQFF. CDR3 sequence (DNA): TGTGCCAGCAGTTACTCCCCGACTAGCGGGGGTCATGAGCAGTTCTTC.

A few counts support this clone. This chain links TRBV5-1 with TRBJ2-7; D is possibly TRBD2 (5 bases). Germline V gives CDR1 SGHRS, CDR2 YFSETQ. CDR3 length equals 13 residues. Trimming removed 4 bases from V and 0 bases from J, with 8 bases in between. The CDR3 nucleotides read TGCGCCAGCAGCCGACGGGGCTCCTACGAGCAGTACTTC. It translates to CASSRRGSYEQYF.

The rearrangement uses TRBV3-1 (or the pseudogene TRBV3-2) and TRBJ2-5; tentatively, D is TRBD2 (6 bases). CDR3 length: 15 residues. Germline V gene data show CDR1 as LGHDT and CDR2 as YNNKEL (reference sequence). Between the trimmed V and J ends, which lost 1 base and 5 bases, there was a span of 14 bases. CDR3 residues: CASSQGRLVGETQYF. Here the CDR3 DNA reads TGTGCCAGCAGCCAAGGGAGACTAGTCGGGGAGACCCAGTACTTC.

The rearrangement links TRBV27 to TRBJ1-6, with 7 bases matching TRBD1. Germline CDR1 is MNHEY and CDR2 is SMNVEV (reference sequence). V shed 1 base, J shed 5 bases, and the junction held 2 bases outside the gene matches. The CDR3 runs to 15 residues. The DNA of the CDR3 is TGTGCCAGCAGTTTATGGGGACAGCATAATTCACCCCTCCACTTT. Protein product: CASSLWGQHNSPLHF.

This chain's CDR3 is CASSGQGRGQPQHF. The CDR3 DNA is TGTGCCAGCAGTGGACAGGGGAGAGGACAGCCCCAGCATTTT. The V gene is TRBV2, the J gene TRBJ1-5; TRBD1 agrees at 8 bases. The CDR3 spans 14 residues. Trimming removed 4 bases from V and 7 bases from J; junction bases left unmatched: 6. In germline, CDR1 is SNHLY, CDR2 FYNNEI. The full variable domain, in which reference TRBV2 and TRBJ1-5 provide the parts outside the CDR3, is EPEVTQTPSHQVTQMGQEVILRCVPISNHLYFYWYRQILGQKVEFLVSFYNNEISEKSEIFDDQFSVERPDGSNFTLKIRSTKLEDSAMYFCASSGQGRGQPQHFGDGTRLSIL.

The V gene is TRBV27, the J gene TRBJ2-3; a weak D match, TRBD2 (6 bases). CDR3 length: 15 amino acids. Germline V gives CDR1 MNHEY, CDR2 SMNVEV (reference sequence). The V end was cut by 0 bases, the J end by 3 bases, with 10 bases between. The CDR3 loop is CASSLSFSGTDTQYF. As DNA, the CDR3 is TGTGCCAGCAGTTTATCGTTCAGCGGGACAGATACGCAGTATTTT.

The chain's CDR3 is CASSLGVLANEQYF. DNA for the CDR3: TGTGCCAGCAGCCTGGGCGTACTAGCGAACGAGCAGTACTTC. The chain recombines TRBV3-1 (or the pseudogene TRBV3-2) with TRBJ2-7; TRBD2 aligns across 7 bases. The germline V gene encodes CDR1 LGHDT and CDR2 YNNKEL (reference sequence). V shed 4 bases and J 5 bases; nucleotides not matched to a gene: 8. This CDR3 is 14 amino acids long.

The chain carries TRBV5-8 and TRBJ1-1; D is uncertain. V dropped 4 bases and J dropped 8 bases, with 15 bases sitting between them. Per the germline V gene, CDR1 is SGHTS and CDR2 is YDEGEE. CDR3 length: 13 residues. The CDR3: CASSPQIIREAFF. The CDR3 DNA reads TGTGCCAGCAGCCCGCAGATAATACGAGAAGCTTTCTTT.

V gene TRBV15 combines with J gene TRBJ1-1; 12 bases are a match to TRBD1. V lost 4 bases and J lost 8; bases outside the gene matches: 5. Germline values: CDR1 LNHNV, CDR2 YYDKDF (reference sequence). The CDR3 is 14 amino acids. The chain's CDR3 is CATSTGQGATEAFF. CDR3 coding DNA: TGTGCCACCAGCACGGGACAGGGGGCGACCGAAGCTTTCTTT.

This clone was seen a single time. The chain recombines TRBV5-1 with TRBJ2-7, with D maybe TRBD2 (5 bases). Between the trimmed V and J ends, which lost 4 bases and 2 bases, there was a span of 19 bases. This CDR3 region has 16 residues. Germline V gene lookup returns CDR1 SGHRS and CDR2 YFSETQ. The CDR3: CASSPTGSSKPYEQYF. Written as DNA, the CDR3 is TGCGCCAGCAGCCCGACGGGATCAAGCAAACCCTACGAGCAGTACTTC. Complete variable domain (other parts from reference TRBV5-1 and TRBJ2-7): KAGVTQTPRYLIKTRGQQVTLSCSPISGHRSVSWYQQTPGQGLQFLFEYFSETQRNKGNFPGRFSGRQFSNSRSEMNVSTLELGDSALYLCASSPTGSSKPYEQYFGPGTRLTVT.

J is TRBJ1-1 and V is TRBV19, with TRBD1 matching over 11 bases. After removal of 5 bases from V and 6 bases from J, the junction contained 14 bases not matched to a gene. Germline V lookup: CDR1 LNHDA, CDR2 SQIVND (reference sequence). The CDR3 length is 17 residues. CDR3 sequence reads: CASSAHGRTGGGSEAFF. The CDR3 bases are TGTGCCAGTAGTGCGCACGGTCGGACAGGGGGCGGATCTGAAGCTTTCTTT.

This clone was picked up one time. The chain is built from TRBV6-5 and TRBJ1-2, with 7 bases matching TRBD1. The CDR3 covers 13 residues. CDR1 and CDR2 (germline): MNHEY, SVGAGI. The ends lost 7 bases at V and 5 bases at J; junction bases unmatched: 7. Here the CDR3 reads CASKYGTAYGYTF. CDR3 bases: TGTGCCAGCAAGTACGGGACAGCTTATGGCTACACCTTC.

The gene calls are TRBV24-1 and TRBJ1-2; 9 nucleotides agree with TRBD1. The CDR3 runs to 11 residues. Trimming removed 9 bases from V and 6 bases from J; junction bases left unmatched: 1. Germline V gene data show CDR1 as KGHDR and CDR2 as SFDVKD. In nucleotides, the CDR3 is TGTGCCACCCGGACAGGGGATGGCTACACCTTC. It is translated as CATRTGDGYTF.

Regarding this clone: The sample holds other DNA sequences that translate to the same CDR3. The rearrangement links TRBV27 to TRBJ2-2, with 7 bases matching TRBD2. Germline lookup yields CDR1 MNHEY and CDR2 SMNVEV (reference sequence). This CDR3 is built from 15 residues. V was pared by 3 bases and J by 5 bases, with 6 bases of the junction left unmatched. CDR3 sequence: CASSLGGAGTGELFF. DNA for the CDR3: TGTGCCAGCAGTTTGGGAGGGGCCGGAACCGGGGAGCTGTTTTTT.

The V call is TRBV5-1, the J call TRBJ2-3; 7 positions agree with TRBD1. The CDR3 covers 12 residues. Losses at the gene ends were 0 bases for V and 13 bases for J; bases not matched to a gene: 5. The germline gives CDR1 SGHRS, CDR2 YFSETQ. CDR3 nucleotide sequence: TGCGCCAGCAGCTTGGAGGGGACAGCAAAGTATTTT. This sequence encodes CASSLEGTAKYF.

DNA for the CDR3: TGTGCCGGCTACAGGGATTTGAACACTGAAGCTTTCTTT. Residues: CAGYRDLNTEAFF. The V call is TRBV7-9, the J call TRBJ1-1; TRBD1 might be the D (6 bases). The CDR3 has 13 residues. CDR1 and CDR2 (germline): SEHNR, FQNEAQ (reference sequence). V lost 11 bases to trimming and J lost 0 bases, with 13 bases between them.

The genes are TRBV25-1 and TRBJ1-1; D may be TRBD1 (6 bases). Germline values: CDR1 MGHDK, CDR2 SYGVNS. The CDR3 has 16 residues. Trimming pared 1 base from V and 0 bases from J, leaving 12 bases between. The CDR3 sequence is CASSELGGGMNTEAFF. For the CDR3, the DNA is TGTGCCAGCAGTGAATTAGGTGGGGGCATGAACACTGAAGCTTTCTTT.